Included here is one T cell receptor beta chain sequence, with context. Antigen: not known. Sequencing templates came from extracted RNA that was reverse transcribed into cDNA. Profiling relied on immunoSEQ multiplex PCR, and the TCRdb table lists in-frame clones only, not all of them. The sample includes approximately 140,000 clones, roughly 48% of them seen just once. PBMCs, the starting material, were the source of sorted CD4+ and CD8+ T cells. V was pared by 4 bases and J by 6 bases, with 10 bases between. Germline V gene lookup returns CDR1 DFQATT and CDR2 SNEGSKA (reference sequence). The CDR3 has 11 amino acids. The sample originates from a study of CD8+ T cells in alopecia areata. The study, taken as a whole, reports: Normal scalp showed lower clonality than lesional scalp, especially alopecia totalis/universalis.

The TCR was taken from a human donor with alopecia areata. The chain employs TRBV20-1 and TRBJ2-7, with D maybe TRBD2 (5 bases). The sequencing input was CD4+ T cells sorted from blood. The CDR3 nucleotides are TGCAGTGCTACAGGAGGTCCCGAGCAGTACTTC. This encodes CSATGGPEQYF.